This T cell receptor (beta chain) was captured by sequencing in a study of cytomegalovirus exposure and HLA in healthy donors (dated by TCRdb to 2016 to 2017). Describing the broader study: An earlier analysis of some 550 of the donors reported about 290 Gb of sequence data and approximately 110 million unique TCR beta sequences from some 180 million T cells. An early release covering some 640 HLA-typed donors comprised about 300 gigabases of sequencing data and roughly 85 million unique TCR sequences. Among the roughly 400 genotyped donors, 75% to 90% belonged to the genetic ancestry cluster associated with self-reported Caucasian donors. The aim of the study was to test whether cataloging public T cell receptors could identify signatures of past pathogen exposure. The study used immunosequencing to profile the T cell repertoires of approximately 690 subjects and linked those repertoires to cytomegalovirus serostatus. Besides the first cohort of around 700 subjects, a separate validation cohort made up of 120 or so different subjects was used. High-throughput TCR immunosequencing, statistical association of individual TCRs with disease status, and machine learning were combined to predict cytomegalovirus infection status. A later analysis re-examined previously published TCR beta repertoires from about 700 donors and added high-resolution HLA genotyping to investigate patterns of TCR occurrence. In the later analysis, no new phenotypic data were used to find candidate immune exposures; instead, reliance was placed on TCR beta sequences and their occurrence across donors. An earlier analysis of 587 of the donors applied high-throughput TCR beta sequencing to assess whether each TCR beta V gene segment acted as functional or pseudogenic. Donor age, sex, ethnicity and CMV serostatus were compiled together with the repertoire data. A later genetic analysis used genome-wide SNP genotypes for about 65% of the 666 donors, treating that subset as a discovery cohort. All discovery cohort repertoires had been generated using a single sequencing platform. Class I and class II HLA loci were covered by the typing at four-digit resolution. The number of typed donors differed by locus: about 629-630 for A, B, C, DRB1 and DQB1; 500 to 550 for DQA1; 606 for DPA1; and about 450 for DPB1. Several DR-DQ haplotypes were treated as single units for association and clustering because of strong linkage in the cohort. Among 300 to 450 genotyped donors of the cohort, an average of around 240,000 unique TCR beta nucleotide sequences were sequenced per donor, about a sixth of them non-productive.

The protocol used for the library was the immunoSEQ multiplex PCR assay. For the multiplex PCR, a mixture combining 60 forward primers for TCR Vbeta segments and 13 reverse primers for TCR Jbeta segments was used. A multiplex PCR assay on genomic DNA amplified the CDR3 region of rearranged TCR beta genes. The Illumina HiSeq System was used to sequence the amplified TCR beta libraries as 87-base-pair reads. The original pipeline was this. A later analysis counted about 80 million unique TCR beta chains across the 640 or so repertoires, and some 11 million of these chains were shared by at least two donors. Raw reads were error-corrected and collapsed into unique sequences with a nearest-neighbor algorithm that merged closely related sequences to remove PCR and sequencing errors. V, D and J gene segments were assigned by aligning CDR3 sequences to IMGT reference sequences. Each retained sequence needed at least a six-nucleotide match to both a V gene segment and a J gene segment. Rearrangements were called productive when the CDR3 lacked stop codons and stayed in frame with V and J; all others were non-productive. Following IMGT convention, CDR3 was defined as the stretch from the second conserved V-encoded cysteine up to the conserved J-encoded phenylalanine. In an earlier analysis of 587 of the donors, sequences lacking an unambiguous match to a single V gene segment were excluded. In an earlier analysis of a few hundred of the donors, V segments were called functional above 56.7% productive rearrangements and were called segregating when the between-donor standard deviation exceeded 5%. A statistical classification framework was developed to diagnose cytomegalovirus status using the catalog of TCR beta chain sequences. In a later analysis, V and J genes were assigned by comparing TCR nucleotide sequences against IMGT/GENE-DB human TR gene sequences. The TCRdist pipeline was used in a later analysis to assign CDR3 sequences and most-parsimonious VDJ recombination scenarios. In a later analysis, every TCR beta chain was defined by the combination of its CDR3 amino acid sequence and its V-gene family, and reads without a unique V-gene family were dropped. To address suspected cross-contamination and a sequencing artifact, a later analysis removed around 600 highly shared, low-generation-probability nucleotide sequences. For each public chain, a later analysis derived a clonal expansion index from normalized ranks of inferred template counts within each repertoire. In a later analysis, generation probabilities were computed using a VDJ recombination model fitted to out-of-frame rearrangements, and the results were checked against IGoR. Hypergeometric tests were used in a later analysis to score TCR-TCR, TCR-HLA and TCR-CMV co-occurrence, with a repertoire-size bias correction applied to the TCR pairs. A later analysis estimated false discovery rates by permuting HLA or CMV assignments 20 times. A later analysis grouped co-occurring TCRs with DBSCAN, adding TCRdist sequence similarity when clustering within HLA-allele-positive subsets. Repertoires with fewer than 30,000 or more than 120,000 public chains were left out of co-occurrence clustering, as were five repertoires with anomalous nucleotide sharing. The table was pulled from immuneACCESS by TCRdb, which kept in-frame rearrangements only. Such tables lose some clones; where checked, under half of the loss comes from unresolved V genes, and the rest has no known cause. Clone size and the V and J calls come from that table; the DNA yielded D and trimming. The sample data list 200,000 to 250,000 clones, and over 75% of these were observed just once. Jointly, the top ten make up 10% of the sample.

General findings and caveats noted by the study authors: According to a later genetic analysis, donors in an Asian-associated ancestry cluster had fewer N-insertions in productive TCRs than the roughly 670-donor mean. V-gene and J-gene trimming of TCR beta chains was associated with a missense DCLRE1C variant in a later genetic analysis, and the association was replicated in an independent cohort. A further reported finding was that TCR beta sequences accurately predicted the HLA-A and HLA-B alleles for most subjects in the first cohort. Across donors, most TCR sequences were observed very rarely, whereas some public TCRs were present in many individuals. According to a later analysis, most CMV-associated TCR beta chains appeared to be HLA-restricted, and the HLA associations seemed to be driven largely by CMV exposure. The 87-base-pair reads could not distinguish some IMGT-functional V segments, including TRBV6-2 and TRBV6-3, so those segments were excluded. Over 15 rarely observed V segments, including chromosome 9 orphons, were excluded from the earlier analysis of several hundred of the donors because counts were too low. A few of the identified cytomegalovirus-associated TCR beta chains were confirmed in vitro to be specific for cytomegalovirus antigens. In a later analysis, the rate of TCR association differed among HLA loci, with DRB1 alleles having the most associated TCRs and HLA-C alleles having the fewest. In an earlier analysis of about 540 of the donors, most TCR beta V segments were observed in productive rearrangements about 87% or about 30% of the time, broadly matching IMGT annotations. A cluster of highly shared sequence variants was judged likely to represent a technical artifact of the sequencing pipeline. Correlated functional status among segregating V segments might be attributable to linkage disequilibrium, but an unknown experimental factor could not be ruled out. According to a later analysis, parvovirus B19, influenza, CMV and Epstein-Barr virus appeared linked to several top co-occurrence clusters. In a later analysis, more than 15,000 TCR beta sequences were associated with specific HLA alleles at a false discovery rate of 0.05. It was suggested by the authors that the approach could potentially be generalized to other disease states and immunological phenotypes. In this cohort, only TCR beta chains were sequenced, and detectable features were limited by the absence of alpha or paired-chain data. When HLA alleles, especially DR and DQ, strongly co-occurred, attributing TCR associations to individual alleles was difficult. For the cohort, immune exposure information was limited to CMV serostatus. In both the original and validation cohorts, the classifier was reported to diagnose cytomegalovirus status with high specificity and sensitivity. HLA typing was unavailable for some donors at each locus, so association tests used only the typed subset. The presence/absence analyses assumed that sequencing depth was roughly uniform across donors, and that assumption may not be true. Compared with equally common non-associated chains, HLA-associated TCR beta chains in a later analysis were more clonally expanded and had lower generation probabilities. The study gave a list of roughly 150 TCR beta chains associated with cytomegalovirus.

The cohort was made up of under 800 healthy bone marrow donors. At the time of sampling, all cohort members were nominally healthy, though unrecorded immune exposures were likely present. The donor tested CMV seropositive, placing the donor among the 290 or so seropositive members of the cohort. Every donor gave a peripheral blood sample, and the peripheral blood mononuclear cells from that sample were used for TCR beta sequencing. The Qiagen DNeasy Blood Extraction Kit was used to extract genomic DNA from the blood cell samples. A remark on this clone: Its antigen is unknown. No quality values exist for individual bases; no much larger clone is one base distant.

The germline V gene supplies CDR1 SGHTA and CDR2 FQGNSA. The cysteine opens and the phenylalanine closes a CDR3 of 16 amino acids. CDR3 DNA only is kept here, 48 bases in frame from base 1. The junction shows trimming of 2 bases on V and 4 bases on J, and the gene matches do not reach 10 bases of it. Sequences were obtained from PBMCs. The V and J genes are TRBV7-2 and TRBJ2-5; 7 bases in between match TRBD2. This clonotype originated in a woman between 45 and 60 years old in good health and CMV-seropositive. For the CDR3, the sequence is CASSLFSGLNLETQYF. The nucleotide sequence reads as follows: TGTGCCAGCAGCTTATTTAGCGGGCTTAATCTAGAGACCCAGTACTTC.